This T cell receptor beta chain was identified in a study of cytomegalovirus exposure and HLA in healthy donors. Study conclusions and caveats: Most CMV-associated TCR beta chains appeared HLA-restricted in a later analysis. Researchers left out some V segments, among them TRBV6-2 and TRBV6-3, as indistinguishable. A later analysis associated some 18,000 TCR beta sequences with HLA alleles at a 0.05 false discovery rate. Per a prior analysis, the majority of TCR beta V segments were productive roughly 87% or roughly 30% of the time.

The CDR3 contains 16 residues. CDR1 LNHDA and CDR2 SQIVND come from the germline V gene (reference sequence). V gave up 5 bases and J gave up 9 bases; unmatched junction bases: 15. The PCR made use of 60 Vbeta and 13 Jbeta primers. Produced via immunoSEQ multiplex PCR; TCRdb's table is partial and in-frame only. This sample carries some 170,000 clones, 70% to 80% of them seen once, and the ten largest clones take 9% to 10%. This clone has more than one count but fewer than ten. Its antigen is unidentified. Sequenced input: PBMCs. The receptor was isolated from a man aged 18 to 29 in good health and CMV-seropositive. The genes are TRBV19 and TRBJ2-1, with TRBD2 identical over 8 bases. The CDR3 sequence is CASSSEGSGSAREQFF. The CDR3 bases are TGTGCCAGTAGTTCAGAGGGCAGCGGGAGTGCGCGTGAGCAGTTCTTC.